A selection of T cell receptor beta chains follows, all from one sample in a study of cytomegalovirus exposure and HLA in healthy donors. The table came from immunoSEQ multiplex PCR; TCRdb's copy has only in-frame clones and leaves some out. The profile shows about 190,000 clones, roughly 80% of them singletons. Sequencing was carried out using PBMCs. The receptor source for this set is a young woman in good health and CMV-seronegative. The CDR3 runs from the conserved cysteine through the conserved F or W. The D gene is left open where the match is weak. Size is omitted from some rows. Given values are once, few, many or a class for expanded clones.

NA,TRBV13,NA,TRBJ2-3,TGTGCCAGCAGCTTAGGGTCGGATACGCAGTATTTT,CASSLGSDTQYF
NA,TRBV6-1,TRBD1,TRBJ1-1,TGTGCCAGCGGGAAGGACAGGGGCGGCACTGAAGCTTTCTTT,CASGKDRGGTEAFF
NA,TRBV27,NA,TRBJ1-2,TGTGCCAGCAGTTTCCTCGGTGAGACAAACTATGGCTACACCTTC,CASSFLGETNYGYTF
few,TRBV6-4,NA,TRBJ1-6,TGTGCCAGCAGACAGGATGCAAATTCACCCCTCCACTTT,CASRQDANSPLHF
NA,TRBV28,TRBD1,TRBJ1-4,TGTGCCAGCAGGGACAGGGGGGGGAAGAATGAAAAACTGTTTTTT,CASRDRGGKNEKLFF
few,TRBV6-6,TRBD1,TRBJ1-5,TGTGCCAGCAGTTGGGGGACAGGGGACAATCAGCCCCAGCATTTT,CASSWGTGDNQPQHF
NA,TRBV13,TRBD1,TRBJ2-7,TGTGCCAGCAGCACCTGGACAGGGGCCGACGAGCAGTACTTC,CASSTWTGADEQYF
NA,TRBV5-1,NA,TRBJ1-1,TGCGCCAGCAGCTCCTTAGGGGGATTGGCTGAAGCTTTCTTT,CASSSLGGLAEAFF
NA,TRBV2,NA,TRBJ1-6,TGTGCCAGCAGGGCCGATAATTCACCCCTCCACTTT,CASRADNSPLHF
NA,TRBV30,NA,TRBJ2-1,TGTGCCCCCAAAGATCGCCACCCGGACACCTACAATGAGCAGTTCTTC,CAPKDRHPDTYNEQFF
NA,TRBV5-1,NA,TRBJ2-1,TGCGCCAGCAGCTTGGAGGCTAGCGACTACAATGAGCAGTTCTTC,CASSLEASDYNEQFF
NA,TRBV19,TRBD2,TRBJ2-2,TGTGCCAGTAGCACCATGGGAGGGGTTGAGACCGGGGAGCTGTTTTTT,CASSTMGGVETGELFF
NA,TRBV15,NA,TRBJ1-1,TGTGCCACCAGCAGAGAGAGGAACACTGAAGCTTTCTTT,CATSRERNTEAFF
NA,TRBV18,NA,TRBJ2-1,TGTGCCAGCTCACCACTTGTGGGGGCAAACAATGAGCAGTTCTTC,CASSPLVGANNEQFF
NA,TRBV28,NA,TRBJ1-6,TGTGCCAGCAGCACACCACAGGGTTACTATAATTCACCCCTCCACTTT,CASSTPQGYYNSPLHF
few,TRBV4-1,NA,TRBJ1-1,TGCGCCAGCAGCCTAGGAAGGGCAGGGGAAGCTTTCTTT,CASSLGRAGEAFF
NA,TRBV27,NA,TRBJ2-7,TGTGCCAGCAGTTTAAGTTCGGGGATCAACGAGCAGTACTTC,CASSLSSGINEQYF
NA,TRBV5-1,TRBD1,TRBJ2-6,TGCGCCAGCAGTAGGACAGGGGCTTACTCTGGGGCCAACGTCCTGACTTTC,CASSRTGAYSGANVLTF
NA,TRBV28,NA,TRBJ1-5,TGTGCCAGCACCTATGGGACAACTAGCAATCAGCCCCAGCATTTT,CASTYGTTSNQPQHF
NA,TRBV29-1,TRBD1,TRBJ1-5,TGCAGCGTCTACCTACAGGGGTTGAATCAGCCCCAGCATTTT,CSVYLQGLNQPQHF
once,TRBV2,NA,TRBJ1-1,TGTGCCAGCACCCTAAGCTCGCGAGAAGCTTTCTTT,CASTLSSREAFF
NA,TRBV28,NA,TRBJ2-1,TGTGCCAGCAGTTTGAGGAATGAGCAGTTCTTC,CASSLRNEQFF
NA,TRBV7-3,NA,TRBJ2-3,TGTGCCAGCAGCTTAACGTCACTCTCGGATACGCAGTATTTT,CASSLTSLSDTQYF
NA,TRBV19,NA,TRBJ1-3,TGTGCCAGTAGTATAGGCACAGGGTCTGGAAACACCATATATTTT,CASSIGTGSGNTIYF
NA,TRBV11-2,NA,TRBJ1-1,TGTGCCAGCAGCCTTCCGGCGAAAAGACTTTCGAACACTGAAGCTTTCTTT,CASSLPAKRLSNTEAFF
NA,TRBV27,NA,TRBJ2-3,TGTGCCAGCAGTTTATCCCAGGGGTCCACAGATACGCAGTATTTT,CASSLSQGSTDTQYF
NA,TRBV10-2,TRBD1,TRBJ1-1,TGCGCCAGCAGTGAATTGGGGACAGGTAATTTGAACGCTTTCTTT,CASSELGTGNLNAFF
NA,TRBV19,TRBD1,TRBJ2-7,TGTGCCAGTAGTATCAGGGGGAACGAGCAGTACTTC,CASSIRGNEQYF
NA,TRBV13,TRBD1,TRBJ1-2,TGTGCCAGCAGCTTTGGGGGACAGGTCCTCTATGGCTACACCTTC,CASSFGGQVLYGYTF
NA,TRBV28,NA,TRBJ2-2,TGTGCCAGCAGTTTGGGGCAGATTAACACCGGGGAGCTGTTTTTT,CASSLGQINTGELFF
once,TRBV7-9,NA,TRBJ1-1,TGTGCCAGCAGCCCCTTCCACGGAGTGAACACTGAAGCTTTCTTT,CASSPFHGVNTEAFF
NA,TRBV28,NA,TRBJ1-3,TGTGCCAGCAGACGTTTGGCCTCTGGAAACACCATATATTTT,CASRRLASGNTIYF
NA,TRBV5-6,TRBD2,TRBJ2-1,TGTGCCAGCAGCTTGGAACTAGCGGAACAAAATGAGCAGTTCTTC,CASSLELAEQNEQFF
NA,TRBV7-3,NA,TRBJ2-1,TGTGCCAGCAGCTTAGGGGGGGGGACAGGAAATATCAATGAGCAGTTCTTC,CASSLGGGTGNINEQFF
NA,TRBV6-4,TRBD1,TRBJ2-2,TGTGCCAGCAGTGAGGGACAGGGGCCCGGGGAGCTGTTTTTT,CASSEGQGPGELFF
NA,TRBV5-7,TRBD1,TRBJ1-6,TGTGCCAGCAGCTTGGGGCGGGGGACAGGGGTCCCTGGGCCCCTCCACTTT,CASSLGRGTGVPGPLHF
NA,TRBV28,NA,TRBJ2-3,TGTGCCAGCAGTTCACGGACAGCCTCACAGATACGGGGTACGCAGTATTTT,CASSSRTASQIRGTQYF
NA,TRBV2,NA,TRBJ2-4,TGTGCCAGCAGTGAGAGGGTATCCAAAAACATTCAGTACTTC,CASSERVSKNIQYF
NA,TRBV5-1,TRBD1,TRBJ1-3,TGCGCCAGCAGCTCGACACAGGGGGCACTTGGAAACACCATATATTTT,CASSSTQGALGNTIYF
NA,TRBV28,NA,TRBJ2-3,TGTGCCAGTTCGTTGGGGGGAGACTACTCACACACAGATACGCAGTATTTT,CASSLGGDYSHTDTQYF
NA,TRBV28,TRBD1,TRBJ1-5,TGTGCCAGCAGTTTACCCTCATGGACAGGGGGTGCCTTCAATCAGCCCCAGCATTTT,CASSLPSWTGGAFNQPQHF
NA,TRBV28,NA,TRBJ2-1,TGTGCCAGCAGCTCCCCGGTCCGGGGGACCTACAATGAGCAGTTCTTC,CASSSPVRGTYNEQFF
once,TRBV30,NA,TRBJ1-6,TGTGCCTGGAGTGCCTCCTCAGAATCACCCCTCCACTTT,CAWSASSESPLHF
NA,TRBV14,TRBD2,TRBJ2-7,TGTGCCAGCAGCCAAGCAGCGGCGGGGGGATCTAGTCTCTACGAGCAGTACTTC,CASSQAAAGGSSLYEQYF
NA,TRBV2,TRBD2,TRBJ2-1,TGTGCCAGCACGAGAAGCGGGAATCACAATGAGCAGTTCTTC,CASTRSGNHNEQFF
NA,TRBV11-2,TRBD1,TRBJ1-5,TGTGCCAGCAGCTTAGGACAGGGTGTGCAGCCCCAGCATTTT,CASSLGQGVQPQHF
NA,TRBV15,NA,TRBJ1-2,TGTGCCACCAGCAGAGATTATATGGGGGGGCCGCCGAATCGGGGCTACACCTTC,CATSRDYMGGPPNRGYTF